The 14 T cell receptor beta chains presented below share a single source sample, sequenced in a study of T cells in Graves' hyperthyroidism and ophthalmopathy. Amplification targeted TCR beta CDR3 regions from RNA transcripts. The HTBI primer set was used in a first-round RT-PCR of the TCR CDR3. A single record per CDR3 protein comes from TCRdb applying MiXCR to the multiplex PCR reads. The table includes about 640,000 distinct CDR3 sequences, about 14% detected once. Material for sequencing was blood. The receptors come from a woman aged 45-60 years with Graves' ophthalmopathy.

This clonotype has at least ten counts. This chain joins TRBV20-1 and TRBJ2-7, with 9 positions matching TRBD1. This CDR3 comprises 14 residues. The V gene end was trimmed by 5 bases and the J gene end by 3 bases; junction bases not matched to a gene: 8. The V gene's germline CDR1 is DFQATT and CDR2 SNEGSKA (reference sequence). DNA of the CDR3: TGCAGTGCTTCACCCGGGACAGGGTTCTACGAGCAGTACTTC. Translation: CSASPGTGFYEQYF.

This clonotype was seen at least ten times. The V and J genes are TRBV6-1 and TRBJ2-7, with 8 positions matching TRBD1. The trim removed 6 bases at V and 6 bases at J, leaving 10 bases unmatched. The germline gives CDR1 MNHNS, CDR2 SASEGT. This CDR3 is built from 14 residues. CDR3 nucleotides: TGTGCCAGCAGGCGGGGACAGGTTGTGGGCGAGCAGTACTTC. This sequence encodes CASRRGQVVGEQYF.

In this sample, this clonotype turned up many times. This chain connects TRBV20-1 to TRBJ2-7, with D maybe TRBD2 (5 bases). The germline V gene encodes CDR1 DFQATT and CDR2 SNEGSKA (reference sequence). V was shortened by 0 bases and J by 0 bases, with 12 bases between the two germline ends. This CDR3 is built from 15 residues. The CDR3 reads CSARDSAGPSYEQYF. The CDR3 nucleotides read TGCAGTGCTAGAGATAGCGCTGGCCCCTCCTACGAGCAGTACTTC.

To note about this clonotype: Compared with germline, one end of the junction differs, possibly owing to a read error. J is TRBJ2-1 and V is TRBV4-3; 10 nucleotides match TRBD2. Looked up from germline, CDR1 is LGHNA and CDR2 is YSLEER. CDR3 size: 16 residues. CDR3 nucleotides: TGCGCCAGCGGCCAAACAATCCTAGCGGGAGTCAATGAGCAGTTCTTC. Translation gives CASGQTILAGVNEQFF.

In its sample, this clonotype was seen many times. The rearrangement links TRBV30 to TRBJ2-1, with D uncertain. Deletions cut 0 bases from V and 0 bases from J, with 12 bases between. The CDR3 runs 16 residues. Germline values: CDR1 GTSNPN, CDR2 SVGIG (reference sequence). CDR3 nucleotides: TGTGCCTGGAGTGTATATCCCCTTCCCTCCTACAATGAGCAGTTCTTC. Its protein is CAWSVYPLPSYNEQFF.

Concerning this clonotype itself: This clone may be a read error of a much larger clone one base away. The V gene is TRBV7-2, the J gene TRBJ1-2, with 10 bases lining up with TRBD1. The junction had 7 bases not matched to a gene; V was cut back by 5 bases and J by 4 bases. This CDR3 contains 15 residues. Germline V gene sequence: CDR1 SGHTA, CDR2 FQGNSA. Here the CDR3 reads CASSPGTGEFYGYTF. CDR3 in DNA: TGTGCCAGCAGCCCGGGGACAGGGGAGTTCTATGGCTACACCTTC. The complete variable domain, with remaining parts taken from reference TRBV7-2 and TRBJ1-2, reads GAGVSQSPSNKVTEKGKDVELRCDPISGHTALYWYRQSLGQGLEFLIYFQGNSAPDKSGLPSDRFSAERTGGSVSTLTIQRTQQEDSAVYLCASSPGTGEFYGYTFGSGTRLTVV.

This clonotype was seen at least ten times. The chain carries TRBV7-3 and TRBJ2-1, with 16 bases identical to TRBD2. V was pared by 5 bases and J by 8 bases, with 12 bases of the junction left unmatched. The CDR3 runs to 18 residues. Germline CDR1 is SGHTA and CDR2 is FQGTGA. The CDR3 loop is CASSPGTSGRALGYEQFF. In DNA form, the CDR3 reads TGTGCCAGCAGCCCAGGGACTAGCGGGAGGGCCTTAGGTTATGAGCAGTTCTTC.

The rearrangement joins TRBV6-2 or TRBV6-3 to TRBJ1-5; 7 bases fit TRBD1. The CDR3 has 17 amino acids. CDR1 and CDR2 (germline): MNHEY, SVGEGT. Trimming removed 2 bases from V and 5 bases from J; junction bases left unmatched: 12. DNA of the CDR3: TGTGCCAGCAGTTACATGGAGAAGGGCAGGGGGTATCAGCCCCAGCATTTT. Its protein product is CASSYMEKGRGYQPQHF.

This clonotype was seen at least ten times. The chain combines TRBV28 with TRBJ2-5, with TRBD1 identical over 7 bases. CDR3 length: 15 amino acids. Germline CDR1 reads MDHEN; CDR2 reads SYDVKM. With V trimmed by 5 bases and J by 5 bases, 11 bases remained unmatched. The DNA for the CDR3 is TGTGCCAGCAGTAATCCCGGACAGGTCGGGGAGACCCAGTACTTC. This gives the protein CASSNPGQVGETQYF. Full variable domain (missing parts from reference TRBV28 and TRBJ2-5): DVKVTQSSRYLVKRTGEKVFLECVQDMDHENMFWYRQDPGLGLRLIYFSYDVKMKEKGDIPEGYSVSREKKERFSLILESASTNQTSMYLCASSNPGQVGETQYFGPGTRLLVL.

The CDR3 sequence is CAISATPGFSYNEQFF. Written as DNA, the CDR3 is TGTGCCATCAGCGCAACCCCGGGATTCTCCTACAATGAGCAGTTCTTC. V is TRBV10-3 and J is TRBJ2-1; D perhaps matches TRBD2 (5 bases). V shed 6 bases and J shed 0 bases, with 15 bases lying between them. The CDR3 totals 16 residues. CDR1 is ENHRY, CDR2 SYGVKD, per germline.

A few counts support this clonotype. The chain couples TRBV29-1 to TRBJ1-1; unclear D gene. This CDR3 comprises 14 residues. V was pared by 7 bases and J by 7 bases, with 22 bases between. Per germline, CDR1 SQVTM and CDR2 ANQGSEA. The chain's CDR3 is CSAHQSTVVGEAFF. The CDR3 DNA is TGCAGCGCCCACCAAAGCACGGTAGTCGGTGAAGCTTTCTTT. The full variable domain, rest sourced from reference TRBV29-1 and TRBJ1-1, is SAVISQKPSRDICQRGTSLTIQCQVDSQVTMMFWYRQQPGQSLTLIATANQGSEATYESGFVIDKFPISRPNLTFSTLTVSNMSPEDSSIYLCSAHQSTVVGEAFFGQGTRLTVV.

This clonotype was counted many times. The CDR3 sequence: CASSIGQATSTDTQYF. CDR3 sequence (DNA): TGCGCCAGCAGCATCGGACAGGCCACTAGCACAGATACGCAGTATTTT. J is TRBJ2-3 and V is TRBV5-1, with 7 bases lining up with TRBD1. From germline, CDR1 is SGHRS and CDR2 YFSETQ. The CDR3 has 16 residues. Unmatched junction bases numbered 8, after V lost 4 bases and J lost 0 bases.

This clonotype was recorded at least ten times. The rearrangement joins TRBV19 to TRBJ2-7; 16 bases agree with TRBD2. The CDR3 extends over 17 amino acids. The V segment lost 8 bases and the J segment 2 bases; nucleotides outside the gene matches: 9. Germline CDR1 and CDR2: LNHDA and SQIVND (reference sequence). CDR3 amino acids: CASAAGTSGRVTYEQYF. CDR3 sequence (DNA): TGTGCCAGTGCGGCGGGGACTAGCGGGAGGGTGACCTACGAGCAGTACTTC.

Notes on this clonotype: A much larger clone differs from this one at a single base, so this may be a read error. V and J are TRBV11-2 and TRBJ2-1; weak D call: TRBD2 (6 bases). The CDR3 contains 15 residues. V was trimmed by 5 bases and J by 6 bases, leaving 17 bases between them. The germline V gene has CDR1 SGHAT and CDR2 FQNNGV. In DNA, the CDR3 is TGTGCCAGCAGCGCCTGGAGGGCCCCCACCAATGAGCAGTTCTTC. It translates to CASSAWRAPTNEQFF.